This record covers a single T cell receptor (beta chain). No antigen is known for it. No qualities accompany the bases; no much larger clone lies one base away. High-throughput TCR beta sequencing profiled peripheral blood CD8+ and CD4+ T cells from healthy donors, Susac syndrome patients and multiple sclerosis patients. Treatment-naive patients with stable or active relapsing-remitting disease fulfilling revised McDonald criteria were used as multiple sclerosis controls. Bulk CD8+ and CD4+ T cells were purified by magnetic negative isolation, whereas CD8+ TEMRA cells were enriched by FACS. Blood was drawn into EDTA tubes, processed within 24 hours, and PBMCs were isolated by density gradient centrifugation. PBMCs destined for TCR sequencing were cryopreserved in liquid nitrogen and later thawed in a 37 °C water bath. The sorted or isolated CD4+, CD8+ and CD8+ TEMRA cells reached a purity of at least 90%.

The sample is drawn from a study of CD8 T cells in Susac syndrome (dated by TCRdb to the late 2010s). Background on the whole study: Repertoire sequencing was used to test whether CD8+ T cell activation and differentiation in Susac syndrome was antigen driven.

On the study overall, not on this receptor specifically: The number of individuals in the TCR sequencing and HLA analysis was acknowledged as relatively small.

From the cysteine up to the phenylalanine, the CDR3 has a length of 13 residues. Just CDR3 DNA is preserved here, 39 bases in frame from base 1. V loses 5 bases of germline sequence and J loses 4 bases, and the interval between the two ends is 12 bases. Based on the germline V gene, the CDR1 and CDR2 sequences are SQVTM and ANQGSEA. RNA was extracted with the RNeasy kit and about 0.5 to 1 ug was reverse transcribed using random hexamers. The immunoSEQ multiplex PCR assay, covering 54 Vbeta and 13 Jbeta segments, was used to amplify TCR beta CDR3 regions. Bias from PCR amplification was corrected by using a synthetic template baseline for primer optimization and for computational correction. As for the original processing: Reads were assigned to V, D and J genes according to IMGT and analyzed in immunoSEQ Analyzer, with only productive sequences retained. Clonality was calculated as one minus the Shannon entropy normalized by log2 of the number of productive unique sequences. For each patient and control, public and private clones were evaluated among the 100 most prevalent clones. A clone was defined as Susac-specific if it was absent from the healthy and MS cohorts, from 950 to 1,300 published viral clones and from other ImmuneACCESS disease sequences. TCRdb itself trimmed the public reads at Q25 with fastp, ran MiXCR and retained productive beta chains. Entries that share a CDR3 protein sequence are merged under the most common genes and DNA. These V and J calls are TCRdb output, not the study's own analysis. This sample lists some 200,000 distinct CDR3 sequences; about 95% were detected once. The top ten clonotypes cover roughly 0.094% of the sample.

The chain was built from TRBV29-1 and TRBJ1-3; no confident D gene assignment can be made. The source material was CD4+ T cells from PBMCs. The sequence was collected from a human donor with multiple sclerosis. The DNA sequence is TGCAGCGTTCAAAGGGATTCCGGAAACACCATATATTTT. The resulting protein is CSVQRDSGNTIYF.